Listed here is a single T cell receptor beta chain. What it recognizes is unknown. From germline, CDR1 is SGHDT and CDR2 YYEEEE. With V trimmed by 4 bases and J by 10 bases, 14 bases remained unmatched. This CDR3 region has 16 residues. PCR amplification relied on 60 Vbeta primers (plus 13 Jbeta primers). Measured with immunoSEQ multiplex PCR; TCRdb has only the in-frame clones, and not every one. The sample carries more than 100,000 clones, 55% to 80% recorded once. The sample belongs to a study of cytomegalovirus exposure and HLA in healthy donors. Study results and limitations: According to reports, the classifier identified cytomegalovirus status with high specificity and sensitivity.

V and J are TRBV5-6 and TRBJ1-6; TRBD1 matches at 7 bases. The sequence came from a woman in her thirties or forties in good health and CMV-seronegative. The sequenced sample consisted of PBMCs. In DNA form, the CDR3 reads TGTGCCAGCAGCCGAAGTTCCCCAGGGGGGAACTCACCCCTCCACTTT. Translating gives CASSRSSPGGNSPLHF.